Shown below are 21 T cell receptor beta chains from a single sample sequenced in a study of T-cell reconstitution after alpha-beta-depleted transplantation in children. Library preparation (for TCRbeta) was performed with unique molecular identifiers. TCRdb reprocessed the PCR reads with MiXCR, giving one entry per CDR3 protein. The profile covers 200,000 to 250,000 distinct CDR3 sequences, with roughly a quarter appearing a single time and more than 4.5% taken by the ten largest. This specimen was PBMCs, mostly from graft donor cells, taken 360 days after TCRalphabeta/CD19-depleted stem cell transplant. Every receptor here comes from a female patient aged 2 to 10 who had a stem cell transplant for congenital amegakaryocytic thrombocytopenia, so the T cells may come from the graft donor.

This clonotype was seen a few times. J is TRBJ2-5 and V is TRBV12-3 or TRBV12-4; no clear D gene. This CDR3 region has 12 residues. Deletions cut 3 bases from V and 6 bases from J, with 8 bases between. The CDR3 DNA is TGTGCCAGCAGTTTCCCTAGACAGACCCAGTACTTC. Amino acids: CASSFPRQTQYF.

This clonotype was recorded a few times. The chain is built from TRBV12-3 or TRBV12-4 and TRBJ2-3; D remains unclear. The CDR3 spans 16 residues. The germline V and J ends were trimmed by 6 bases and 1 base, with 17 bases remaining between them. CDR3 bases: TGTGCCAGCAGACCCATTAGAGTCTTGGGCACAGATACGCAGTATTTT. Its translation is CASRPIRVLGTDTQYF.

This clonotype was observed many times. CDR3 in amino acids: CASSNTTGTEPYEQYF. CDR3 DNA sequence: TGTGCCAGCAGCAATACCACCGGGACGGAGCCCTACGAGCAGTACTTC. This chain uses TRBV21-1 with TRBJ2-7; the tabulated D call, TRBD1, remains unverified against the DNA. TRBV21-1 is a pseudogene segment. The CDR3 runs 16 residues.

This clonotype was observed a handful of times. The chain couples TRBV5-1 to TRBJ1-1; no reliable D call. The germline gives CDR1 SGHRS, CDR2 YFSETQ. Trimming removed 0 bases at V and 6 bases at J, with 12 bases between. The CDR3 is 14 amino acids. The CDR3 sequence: CASSLAFDTAEAFF. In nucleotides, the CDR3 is TGCGCCAGCAGCTTGGCCTTTGATACCGCTGAAGCTTTCTTT.

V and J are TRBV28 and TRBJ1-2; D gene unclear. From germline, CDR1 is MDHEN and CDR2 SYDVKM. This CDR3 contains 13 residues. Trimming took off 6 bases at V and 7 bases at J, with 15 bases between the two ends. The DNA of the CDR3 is TGTGCCAGCAGCCCCTACTATTATCGTGGCTACACCTTC. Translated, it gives CASSPYYYRGYTF.

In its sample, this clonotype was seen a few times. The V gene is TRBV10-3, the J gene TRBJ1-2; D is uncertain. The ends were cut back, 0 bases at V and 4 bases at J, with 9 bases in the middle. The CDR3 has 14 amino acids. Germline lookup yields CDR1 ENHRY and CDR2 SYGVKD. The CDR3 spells CAISESLSGYGYTF. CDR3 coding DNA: TGTGCCATCAGTGAGTCTCTGTCTGGCTATGGCTACACCTTC.

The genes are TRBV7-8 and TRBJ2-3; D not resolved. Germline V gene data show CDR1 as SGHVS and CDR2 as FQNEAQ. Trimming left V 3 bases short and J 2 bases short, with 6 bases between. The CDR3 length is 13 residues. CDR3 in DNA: TGTGCCAGCAGCTTCAGAGACACAGATACGCAGTATTTT. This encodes CASSFRDTDTQYF. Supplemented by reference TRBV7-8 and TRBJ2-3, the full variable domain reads GAGVSQSPRYKVAKRGQDVALRCDPISGHVSLFWYQQALGQGPEFLTYFQNEAQLDKSGLPSDRFFAERPEGSVSTLKIQRTQQEDSAVYLCASSFRDTDTQYFGPGTRLTVL.

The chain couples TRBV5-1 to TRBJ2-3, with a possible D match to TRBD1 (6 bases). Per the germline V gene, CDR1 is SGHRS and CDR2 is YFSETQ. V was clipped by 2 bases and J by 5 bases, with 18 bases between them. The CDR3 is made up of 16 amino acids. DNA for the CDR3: TGCGCCAGCAGCTTAATAGACAGGAGGTTGATAGATACGCAGTATTTT. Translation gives CASSLIDRRLIDTQYF.

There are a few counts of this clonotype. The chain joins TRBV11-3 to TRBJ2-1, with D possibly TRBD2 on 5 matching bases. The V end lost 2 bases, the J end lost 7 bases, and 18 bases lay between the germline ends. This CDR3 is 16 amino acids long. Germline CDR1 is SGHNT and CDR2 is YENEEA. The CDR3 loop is CASSLQWERSGNEQFF. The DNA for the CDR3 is TGTGCCAGCAGCTTACAGTGGGAGCGGAGTGGGAATGAGCAGTTCTTC.

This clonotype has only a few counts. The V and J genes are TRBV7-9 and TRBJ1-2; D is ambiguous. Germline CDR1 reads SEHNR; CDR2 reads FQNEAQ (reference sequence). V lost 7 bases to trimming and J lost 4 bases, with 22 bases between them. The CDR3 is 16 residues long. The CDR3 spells CASNWSTYRKIYGYTF. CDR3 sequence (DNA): TGTGCCAGCAACTGGAGCACTTACAGAAAAATCTATGGCTACACCTTC. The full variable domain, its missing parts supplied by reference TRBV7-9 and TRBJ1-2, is DTGVSQNPRHKITKRGQNVTFRCDPISEHNRLYWYRQTLGQGPEFLTYFQNEAQLEKSRLLSDRFSAERPKGSFSTLEIQRTEQGDSAMYLCASNWSTYRKIYGYTFGSGTRLTVV.

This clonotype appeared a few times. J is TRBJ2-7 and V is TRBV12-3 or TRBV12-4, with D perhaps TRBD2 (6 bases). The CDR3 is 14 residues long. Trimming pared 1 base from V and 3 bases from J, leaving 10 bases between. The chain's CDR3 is CASSLVVADYEQYF. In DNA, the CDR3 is TGTGCCAGCAGTTTAGTGGTAGCGGACTACGAGCAGTACTTC.

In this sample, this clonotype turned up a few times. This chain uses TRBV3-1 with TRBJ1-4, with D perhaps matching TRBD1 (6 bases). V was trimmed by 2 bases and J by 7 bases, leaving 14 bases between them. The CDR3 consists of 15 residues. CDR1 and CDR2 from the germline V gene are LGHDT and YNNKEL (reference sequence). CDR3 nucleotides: TGTGCCAGCAGCCAAACGCCGGGACAAACTGAAAAACTGTTTTTT. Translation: CASSQTPGQTEKLFF.

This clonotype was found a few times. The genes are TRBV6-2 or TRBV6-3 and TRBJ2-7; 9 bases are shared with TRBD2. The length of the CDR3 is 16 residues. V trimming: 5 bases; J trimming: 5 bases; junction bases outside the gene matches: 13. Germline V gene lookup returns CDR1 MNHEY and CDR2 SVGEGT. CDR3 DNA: TGTGCCAGCAGTAGCCCCCGTAGCGGGAGATCCGACGAGCAGTACTTC. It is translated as CASSSPRSGRSDEQYF.

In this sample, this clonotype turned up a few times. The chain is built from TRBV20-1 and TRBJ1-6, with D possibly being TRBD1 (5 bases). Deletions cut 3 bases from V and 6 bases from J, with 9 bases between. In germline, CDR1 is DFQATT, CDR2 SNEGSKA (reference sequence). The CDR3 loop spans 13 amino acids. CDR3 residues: CSASAGFNSPLHF. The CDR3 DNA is TGCAGTGCTAGTGCAGGGTTTAATTCACCCCTCCACTTT.

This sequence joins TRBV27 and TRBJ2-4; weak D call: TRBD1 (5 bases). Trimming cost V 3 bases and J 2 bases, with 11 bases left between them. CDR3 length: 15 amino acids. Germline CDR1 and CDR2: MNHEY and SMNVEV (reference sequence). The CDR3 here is CASSFGARSKNIQYF. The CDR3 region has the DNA TGTGCCAGCAGTTTTGGGGCGCGTTCCAAAAACATTCAGTACTTC.

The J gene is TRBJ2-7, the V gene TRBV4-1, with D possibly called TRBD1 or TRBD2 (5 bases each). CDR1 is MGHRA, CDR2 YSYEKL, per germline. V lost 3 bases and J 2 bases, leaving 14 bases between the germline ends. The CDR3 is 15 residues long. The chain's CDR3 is CASSQGHGETYEQYF. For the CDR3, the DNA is TGCGCCAGCAGCCAGGGGCACGGGGAAACCTACGAGCAGTACTTC.

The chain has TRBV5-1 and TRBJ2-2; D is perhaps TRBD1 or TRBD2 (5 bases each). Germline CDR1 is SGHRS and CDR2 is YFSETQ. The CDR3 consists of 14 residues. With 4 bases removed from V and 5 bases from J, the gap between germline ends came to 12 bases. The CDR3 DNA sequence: TGCGCCAGCAGCCCTGGGGACCAAACCGGGGAGCTGTTTTTT. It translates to CASSPGDQTGELFF.

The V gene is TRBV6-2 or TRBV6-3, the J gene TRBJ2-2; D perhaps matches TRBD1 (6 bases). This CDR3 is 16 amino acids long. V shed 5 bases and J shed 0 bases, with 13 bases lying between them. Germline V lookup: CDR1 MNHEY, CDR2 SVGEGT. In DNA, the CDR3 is TGTGCCAGCAGTCCCTTCGGGACATCGAACACCGGGGAGCTGTTTTTT. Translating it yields CASSPFGTSNTGELFF.

The DNA of the CDR3 is TGTGCCAGCAGCCCCCGACCGTCGACAGATGGCTACACCTTC. Amino acids: CASSPRPSTDGYTF. The chain uses TRBV5-5 and TRBJ1-2; D might be TRBD1 (5 bases). CDR1 and CDR2 (germline): SGHKS, YYEKEE (reference sequence). The CDR3 has 14 amino acids. V lost 4 bases and J 6 bases, leaving 16 bases between the germline ends.

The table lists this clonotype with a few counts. The CDR3 is CAISESVKNYGYTF. The CDR3 DNA is TGTGCCATCAGTGAGTCGGTCAAGAACTATGGCTACACCTTC. The J gene is TRBJ1-2, the V gene TRBV10-3, with D unclear. Trimming took 0 bases from V and 2 from J, leaving 7 bases between them. Germline V CDR1 and CDR2: ENHRY, SYGVKD. The CDR3 sequence is 14 residues long.

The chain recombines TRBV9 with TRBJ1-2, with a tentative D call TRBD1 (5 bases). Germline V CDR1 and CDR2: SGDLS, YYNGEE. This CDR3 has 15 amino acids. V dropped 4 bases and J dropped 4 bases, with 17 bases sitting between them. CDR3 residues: CASSPPRGRSYGYTF. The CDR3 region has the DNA TGTGCCAGCAGCCCACCGCGGGGCAGAAGCTATGGCTACACCTTC.